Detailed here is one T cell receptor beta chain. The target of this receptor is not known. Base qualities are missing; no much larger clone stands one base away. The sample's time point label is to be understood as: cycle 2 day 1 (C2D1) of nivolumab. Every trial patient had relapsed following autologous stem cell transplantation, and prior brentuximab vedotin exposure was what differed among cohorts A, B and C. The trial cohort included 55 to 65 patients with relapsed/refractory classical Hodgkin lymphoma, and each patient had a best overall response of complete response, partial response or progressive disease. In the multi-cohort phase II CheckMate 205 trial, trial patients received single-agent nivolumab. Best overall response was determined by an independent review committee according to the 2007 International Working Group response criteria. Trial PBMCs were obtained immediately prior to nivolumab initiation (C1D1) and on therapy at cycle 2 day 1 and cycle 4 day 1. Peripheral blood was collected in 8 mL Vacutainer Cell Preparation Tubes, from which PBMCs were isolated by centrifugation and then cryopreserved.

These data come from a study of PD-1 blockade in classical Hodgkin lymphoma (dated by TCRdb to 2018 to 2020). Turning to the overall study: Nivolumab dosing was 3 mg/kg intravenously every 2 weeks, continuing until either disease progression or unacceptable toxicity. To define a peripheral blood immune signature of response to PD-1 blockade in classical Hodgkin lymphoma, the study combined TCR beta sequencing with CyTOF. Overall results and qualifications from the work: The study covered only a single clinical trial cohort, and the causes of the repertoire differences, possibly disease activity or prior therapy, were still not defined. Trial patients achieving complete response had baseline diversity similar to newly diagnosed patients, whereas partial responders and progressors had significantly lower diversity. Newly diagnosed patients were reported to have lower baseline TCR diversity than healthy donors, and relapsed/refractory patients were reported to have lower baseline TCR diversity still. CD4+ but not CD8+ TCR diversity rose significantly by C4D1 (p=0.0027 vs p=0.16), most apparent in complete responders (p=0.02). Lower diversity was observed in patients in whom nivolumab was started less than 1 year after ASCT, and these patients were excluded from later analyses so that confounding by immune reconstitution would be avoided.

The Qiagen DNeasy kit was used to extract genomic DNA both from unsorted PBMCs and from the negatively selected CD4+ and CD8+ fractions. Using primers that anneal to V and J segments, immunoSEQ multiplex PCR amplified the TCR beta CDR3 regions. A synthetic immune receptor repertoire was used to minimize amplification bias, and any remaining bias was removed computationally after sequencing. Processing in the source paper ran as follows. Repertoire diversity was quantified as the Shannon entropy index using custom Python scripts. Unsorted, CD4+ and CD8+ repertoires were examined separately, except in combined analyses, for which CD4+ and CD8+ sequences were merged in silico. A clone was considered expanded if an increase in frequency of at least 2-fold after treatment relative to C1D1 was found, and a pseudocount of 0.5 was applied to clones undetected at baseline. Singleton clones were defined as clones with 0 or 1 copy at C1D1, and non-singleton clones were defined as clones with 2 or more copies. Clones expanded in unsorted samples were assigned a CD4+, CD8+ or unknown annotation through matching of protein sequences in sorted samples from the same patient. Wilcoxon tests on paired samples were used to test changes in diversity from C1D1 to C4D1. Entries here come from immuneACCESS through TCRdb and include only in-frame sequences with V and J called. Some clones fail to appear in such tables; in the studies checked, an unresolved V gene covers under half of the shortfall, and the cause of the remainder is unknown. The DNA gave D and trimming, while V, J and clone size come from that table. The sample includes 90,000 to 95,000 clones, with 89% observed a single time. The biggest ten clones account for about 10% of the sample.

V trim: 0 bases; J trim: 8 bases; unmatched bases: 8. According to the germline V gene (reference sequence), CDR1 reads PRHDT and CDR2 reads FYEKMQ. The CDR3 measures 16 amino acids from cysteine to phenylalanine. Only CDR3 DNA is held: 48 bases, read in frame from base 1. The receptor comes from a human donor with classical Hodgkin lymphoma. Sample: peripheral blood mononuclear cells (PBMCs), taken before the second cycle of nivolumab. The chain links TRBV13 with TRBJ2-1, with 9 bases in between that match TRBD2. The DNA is TGTGCCAGCAGCTTAGGGTTAGGCGGGGGGGCAGATGAGCAGTTCTTC. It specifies CASSLGLGGGADEQFF.